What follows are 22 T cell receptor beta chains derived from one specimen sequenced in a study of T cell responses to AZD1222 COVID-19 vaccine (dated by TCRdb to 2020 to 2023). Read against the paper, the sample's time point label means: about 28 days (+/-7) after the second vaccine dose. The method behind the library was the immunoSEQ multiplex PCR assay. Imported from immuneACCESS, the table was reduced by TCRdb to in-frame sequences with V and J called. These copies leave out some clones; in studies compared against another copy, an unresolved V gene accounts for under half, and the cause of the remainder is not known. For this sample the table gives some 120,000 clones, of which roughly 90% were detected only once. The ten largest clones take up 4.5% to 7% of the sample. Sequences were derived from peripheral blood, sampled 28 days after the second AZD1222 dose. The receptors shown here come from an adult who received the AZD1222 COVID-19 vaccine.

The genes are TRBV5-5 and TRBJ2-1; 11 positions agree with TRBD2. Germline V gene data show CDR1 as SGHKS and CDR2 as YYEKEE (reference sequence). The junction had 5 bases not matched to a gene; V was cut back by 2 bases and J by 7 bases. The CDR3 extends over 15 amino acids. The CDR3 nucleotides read TGTGCCAGCAGCTTTAGCGGGAGGGCCAGGAATGAGCAGTTCTTC. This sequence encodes CASSFSGRARNEQFF.

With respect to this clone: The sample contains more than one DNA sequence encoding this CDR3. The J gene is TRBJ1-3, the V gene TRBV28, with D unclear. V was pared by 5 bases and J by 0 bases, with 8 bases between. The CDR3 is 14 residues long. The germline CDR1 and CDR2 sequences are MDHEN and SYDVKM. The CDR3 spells CASSLGHSGNTIYF. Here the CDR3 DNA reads TGTGCCAGCAGTCTAGGGCACTCTGGAAACACCATATATTTT.

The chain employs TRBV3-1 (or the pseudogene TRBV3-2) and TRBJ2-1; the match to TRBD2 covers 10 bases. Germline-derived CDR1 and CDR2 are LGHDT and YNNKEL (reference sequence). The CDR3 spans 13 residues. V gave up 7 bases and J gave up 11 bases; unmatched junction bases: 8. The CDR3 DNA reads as TGTGCCAGCACCTTAGCGGGAGGTGCTAAGCAGTTCTTC. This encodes CASTLAGGAKQFF.

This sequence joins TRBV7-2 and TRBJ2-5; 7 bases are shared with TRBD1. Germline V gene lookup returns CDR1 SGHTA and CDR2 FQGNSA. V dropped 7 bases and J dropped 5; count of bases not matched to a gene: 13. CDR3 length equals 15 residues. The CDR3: CASTVVQGRLETQYF. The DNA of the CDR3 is TGTGCCAGCACCGTTGTACAGGGGCGCTTGGAGACCCAGTACTTC.

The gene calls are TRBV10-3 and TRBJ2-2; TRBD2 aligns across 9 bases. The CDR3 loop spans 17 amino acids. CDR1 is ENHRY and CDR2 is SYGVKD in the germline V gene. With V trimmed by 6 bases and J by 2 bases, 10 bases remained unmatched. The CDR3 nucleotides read TGTGCCATCAGCAGGGGACTAGCAGCCTCCAACACCGGGGAGCTGTTTTTT. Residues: CAISRGLAASNTGELFF.

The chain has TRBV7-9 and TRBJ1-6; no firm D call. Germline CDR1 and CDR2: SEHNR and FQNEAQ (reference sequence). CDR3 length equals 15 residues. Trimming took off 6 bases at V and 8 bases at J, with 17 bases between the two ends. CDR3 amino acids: CASRPEWASDSPLHF. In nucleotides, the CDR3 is TGTGCCAGCAGACCCGAATGGGCGTCGGATTCACCCCTCCACTTT.

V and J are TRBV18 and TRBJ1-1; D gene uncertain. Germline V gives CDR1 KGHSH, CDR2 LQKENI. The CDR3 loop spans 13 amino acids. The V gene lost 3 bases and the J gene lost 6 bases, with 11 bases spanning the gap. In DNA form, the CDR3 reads TGTGCCAGCTCACCCCTGACTTCGTCTGAAGCTTTCTTT. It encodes CASSPLTSSEAFF.

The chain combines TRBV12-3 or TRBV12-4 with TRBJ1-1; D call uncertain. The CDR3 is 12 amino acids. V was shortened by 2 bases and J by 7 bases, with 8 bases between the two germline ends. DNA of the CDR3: TGTGCCAGCAGTTTATCGGGCTATGAAGCTTTCTTT. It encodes CASSLSGYEAFF.

The CDR3 DNA reads as TGCGCCAGCAGCTTGGCCGAGGCAGAAACGAACACTGAAGCTTTCTTT. Its translation is CASSLAEAETNTEAFF. This rearrangement joins TRBV5-1 to TRBJ1-1; D not resolved. The CDR3 consists of 16 residues. Per germline, CDR1 SGHRS and CDR2 YFSETQ. The V end was cut by 0 bases, the J end by 1 base, with 13 bases between.

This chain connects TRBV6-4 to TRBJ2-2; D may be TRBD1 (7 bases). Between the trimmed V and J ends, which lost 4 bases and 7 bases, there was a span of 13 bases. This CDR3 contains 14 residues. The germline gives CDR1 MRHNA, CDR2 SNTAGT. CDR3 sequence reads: CASSAQGGVGELFF. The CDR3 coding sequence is TGTGCCAGCAGTGCGCAGGGGGGTGTCGGGGAGCTGTTTTTT.

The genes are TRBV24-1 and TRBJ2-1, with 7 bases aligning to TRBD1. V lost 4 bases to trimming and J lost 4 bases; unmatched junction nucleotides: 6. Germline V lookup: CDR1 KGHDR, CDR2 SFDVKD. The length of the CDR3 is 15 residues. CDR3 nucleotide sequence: TGTGCCACCAGTGAGGACAGGAGTTCATACAATGAGCAGTTCTTC. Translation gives CATSEDRSSYNEQFF.

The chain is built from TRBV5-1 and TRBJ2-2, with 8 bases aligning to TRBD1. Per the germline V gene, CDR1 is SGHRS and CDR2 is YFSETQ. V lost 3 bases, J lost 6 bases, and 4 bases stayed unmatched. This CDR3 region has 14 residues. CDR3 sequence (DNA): TGCGCCAGCAGCTGGGAGGACAGGGCCGGGGAGCTGTTTTTT. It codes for CASSWEDRAGELFF.

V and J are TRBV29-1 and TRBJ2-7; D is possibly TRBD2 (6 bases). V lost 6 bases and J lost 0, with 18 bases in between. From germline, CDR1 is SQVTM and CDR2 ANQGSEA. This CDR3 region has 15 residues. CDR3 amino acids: CSVAGLAQSSYEQYF. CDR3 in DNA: TGCAGCGTGGCTGGGCTAGCGCAGAGCTCCTACGAGCAGTACTTC.

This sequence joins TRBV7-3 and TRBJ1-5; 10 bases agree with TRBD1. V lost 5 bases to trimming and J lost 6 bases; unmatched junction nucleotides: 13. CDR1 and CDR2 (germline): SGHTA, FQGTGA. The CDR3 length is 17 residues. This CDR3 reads CASSTRRTGGFFQPQHF. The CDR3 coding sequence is TGTGCCAGCAGCACACGCCGGACAGGGGGTTTTTTTCAGCCCCAGCATTTT. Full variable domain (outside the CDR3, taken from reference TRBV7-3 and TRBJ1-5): GAGVSQTPSNKVTEKGKYVELRCDPISGHTALYWYRQSLGQGPEFLIYFQGTGAADDSGLPNDRFFAVRPEGSVSTLKIQRTERGDSAVYLCASSTRRTGGFFQPQHFGDGTRLSIL.

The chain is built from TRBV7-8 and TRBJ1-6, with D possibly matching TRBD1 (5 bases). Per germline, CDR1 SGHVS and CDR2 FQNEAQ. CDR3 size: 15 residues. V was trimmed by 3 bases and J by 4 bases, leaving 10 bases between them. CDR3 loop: CASSLRPGYNSPLHF. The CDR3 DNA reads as TGTGCCAGCAGCTTGAGGCCAGGGTATAATTCACCCCTCCACTTT.

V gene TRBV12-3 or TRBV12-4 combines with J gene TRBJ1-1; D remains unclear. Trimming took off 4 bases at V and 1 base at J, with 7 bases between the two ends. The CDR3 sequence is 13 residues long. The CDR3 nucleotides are TGTGCCAGCAGTTATCAGCGGAACACTGAAGCTTTCTTT. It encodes CASSYQRNTEAFF.

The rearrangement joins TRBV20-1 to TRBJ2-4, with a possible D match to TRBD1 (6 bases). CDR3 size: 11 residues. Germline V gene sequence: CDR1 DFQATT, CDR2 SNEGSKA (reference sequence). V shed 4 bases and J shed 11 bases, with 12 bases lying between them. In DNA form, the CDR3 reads TGCAGTGCTAAGGGAACAGGGTTTCAGTACTTC. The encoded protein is CSAKGTGFQYF.

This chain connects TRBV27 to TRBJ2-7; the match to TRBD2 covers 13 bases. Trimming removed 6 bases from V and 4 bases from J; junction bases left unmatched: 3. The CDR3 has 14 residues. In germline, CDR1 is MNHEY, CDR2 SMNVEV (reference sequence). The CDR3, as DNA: TGTGCCAGCAGGCTGACTAGCGGGGGGTACGAGCAGTACTTC. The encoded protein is CASRLTSGGYEQYF.

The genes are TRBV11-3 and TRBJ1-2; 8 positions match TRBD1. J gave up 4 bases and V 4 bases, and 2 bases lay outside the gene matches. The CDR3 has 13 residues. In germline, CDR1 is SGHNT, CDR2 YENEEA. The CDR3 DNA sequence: TGTGCCAGCAGCTCCGACAGGGGCTATGGCTACACCTTC. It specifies CASSSDRGYGYTF. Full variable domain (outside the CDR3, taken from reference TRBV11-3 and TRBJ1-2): EAGVVQSPRYKIIEKKQPVAFWCNPISGHNTLYWYLQNLGQGPELLIRYENEEAVDDSQLPKDRFSAERLKGVDSTLKIQPAELGDSAVYLCASSSDRGYGYTFGSGTRLTVV.

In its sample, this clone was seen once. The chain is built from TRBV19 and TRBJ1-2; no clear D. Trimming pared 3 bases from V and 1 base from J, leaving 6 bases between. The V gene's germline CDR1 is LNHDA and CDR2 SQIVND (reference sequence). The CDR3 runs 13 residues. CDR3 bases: TGTGCCAGTAGTATGGGGAATAACTATGGCTACACCTTC. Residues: CASSMGNNYGYTF.

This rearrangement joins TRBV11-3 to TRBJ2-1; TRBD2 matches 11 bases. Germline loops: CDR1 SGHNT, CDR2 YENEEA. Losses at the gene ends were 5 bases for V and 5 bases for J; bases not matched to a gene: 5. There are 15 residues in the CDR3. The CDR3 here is CASSLGTSGNNEQFF. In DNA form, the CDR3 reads TGTGCCAGCAGCCTAGGGACTAGCGGCAACAATGAGCAGTTCTTC. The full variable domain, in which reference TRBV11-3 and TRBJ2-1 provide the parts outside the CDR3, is EAGVVQSPRYKIIEKKQPVAFWCNPISGHNTLYWYLQNLGQGPELLIRYENEEAVDDSQLPKDRFSAERLKGVDSTLKIQPAELGDSAVYLCASSLGTSGNNEQFFGPGTRLTVL.

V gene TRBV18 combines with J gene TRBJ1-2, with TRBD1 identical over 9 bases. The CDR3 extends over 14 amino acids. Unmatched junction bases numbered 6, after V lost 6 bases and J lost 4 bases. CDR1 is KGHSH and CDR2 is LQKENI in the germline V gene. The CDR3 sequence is CASSQGQGGYGYTF. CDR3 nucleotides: TGTGCCAGCTCCCAGGGACAGGGTGGCTATGGCTACACCTTC.